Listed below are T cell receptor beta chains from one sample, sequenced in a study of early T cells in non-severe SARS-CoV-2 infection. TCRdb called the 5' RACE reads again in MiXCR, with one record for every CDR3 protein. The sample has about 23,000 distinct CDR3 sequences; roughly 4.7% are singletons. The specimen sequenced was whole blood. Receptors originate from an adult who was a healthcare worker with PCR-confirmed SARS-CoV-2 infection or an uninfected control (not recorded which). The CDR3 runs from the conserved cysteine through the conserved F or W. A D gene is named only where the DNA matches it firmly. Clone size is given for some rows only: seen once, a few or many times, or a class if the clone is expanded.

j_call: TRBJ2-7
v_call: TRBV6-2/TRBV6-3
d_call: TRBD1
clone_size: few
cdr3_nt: TGTGCCAGCAGTTATTCCGGGGACAGTTACTACGAGCAGTACTTC
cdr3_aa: CASSYSGDSYYEQYF

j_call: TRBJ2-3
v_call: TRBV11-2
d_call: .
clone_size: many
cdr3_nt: TGTGCCAGCAGCTCCCCATTGGGCCCGGGGGCAGATACGCAGTATTTT
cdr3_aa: CASSSPLGPGADTQYF

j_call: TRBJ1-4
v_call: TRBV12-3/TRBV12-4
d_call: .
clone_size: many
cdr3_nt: TGTGCCAGCAGCTTACGGGACATGCGGGAAAAACTGTTTTTT
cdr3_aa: CASSLRDMREKLFF

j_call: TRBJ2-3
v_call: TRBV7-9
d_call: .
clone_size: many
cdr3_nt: TGTGCCAGCAGCTCAGACGGACTGAGCACAGATACGCAGTATTTT
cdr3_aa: CASSSDGLSTDTQYF

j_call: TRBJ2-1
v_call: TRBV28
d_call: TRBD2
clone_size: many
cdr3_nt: TGTGCCAGCAGTTCCGGGGAGGGCGAGCAGTTCTTC
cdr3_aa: CASSSGEGEQFF

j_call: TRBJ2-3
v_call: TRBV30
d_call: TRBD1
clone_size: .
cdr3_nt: TGTGCCTGGGCAGTTACCGACAGGGGGTTGTCAGATACGCAGTATTTT
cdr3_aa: CAWAVTDRGLSDTQYF

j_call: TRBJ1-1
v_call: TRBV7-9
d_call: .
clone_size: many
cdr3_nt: TGTGCCAGCAGCCGGATCTTGAACACTGAAGCTTTCTTT
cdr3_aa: CASSRILNTEAFF

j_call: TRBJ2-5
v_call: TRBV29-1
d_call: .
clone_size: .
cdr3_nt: TGCAGCGTCCTACCAAGAGGGCGGGACAGAGGGGAGACCCAGTACTTC
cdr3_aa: CSVLPRGRDRGETQYF

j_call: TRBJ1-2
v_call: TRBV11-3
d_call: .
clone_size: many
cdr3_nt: TGTGCCAGCAGCTTAGATGAAGGGGATGGCTACACCTTC
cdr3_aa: CASSLDEGDGYTF

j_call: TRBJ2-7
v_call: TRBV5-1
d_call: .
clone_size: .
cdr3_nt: TGCGCCAGCAGCCCCCAGTCCGGTGAGGCGTACGAGCAGTACTTC
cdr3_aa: CASSPQSGEAYEQYF

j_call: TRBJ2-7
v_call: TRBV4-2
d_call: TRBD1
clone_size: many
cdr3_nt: TGTGCCAGCAGCCAAGACCCACAGGGGATTGGGGAGCAGTACTTC
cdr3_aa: CASSQDPQGIGEQYF

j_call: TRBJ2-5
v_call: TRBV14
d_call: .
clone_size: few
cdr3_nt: TGTGCCAGCAGCCAAGAAACGGAGACCCAGTACTTC
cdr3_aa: CASSQETETQYF

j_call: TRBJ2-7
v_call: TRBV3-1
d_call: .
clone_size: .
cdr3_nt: TGTGCCAGCAGCCACCCCCATGGGACATACTACGAGCAGTACTTC
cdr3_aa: CASSHPHGTYYEQYF

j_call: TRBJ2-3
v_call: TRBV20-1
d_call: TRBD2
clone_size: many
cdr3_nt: TGCAGTGCGAGAGGGACTAGCGGGGATGATACGCAGTATTTT
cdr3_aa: CSARGTSGDDTQYF

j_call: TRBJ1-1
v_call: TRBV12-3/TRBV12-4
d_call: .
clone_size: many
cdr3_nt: TGTGCCAGCAGTCTCACAGGCCGGATCACTGAAGCTTTCTTT
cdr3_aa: CASSLTGRITEAFF

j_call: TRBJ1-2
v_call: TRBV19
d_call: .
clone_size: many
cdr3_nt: TGTGCCAGTAGTACTTGGCAGACCTATGGCTACACCTTC
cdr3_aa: CASSTWQTYGYTF

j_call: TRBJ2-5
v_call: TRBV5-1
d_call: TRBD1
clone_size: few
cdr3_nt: TGCGCCAGCAGCTCTGGGACAGGCTTGTATGAGACCCAGTACTTC
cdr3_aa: CASSSGTGLYETQYF

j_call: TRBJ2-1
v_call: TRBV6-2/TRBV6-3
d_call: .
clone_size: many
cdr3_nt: TGTGCCAGCAGTTCCCTGACTGCTAGCGATAGTGGCAATGAGCAGTTCTTC
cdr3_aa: CASSSLTASDSGNEQFF

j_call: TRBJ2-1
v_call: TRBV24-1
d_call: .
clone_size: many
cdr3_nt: TGTGCCACCAGTGGCGGGACAGACTCCTACAATGAGCAGTTCTTC
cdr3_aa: CATSGGTDSYNEQFF

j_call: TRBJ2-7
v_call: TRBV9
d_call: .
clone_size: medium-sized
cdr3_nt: TGTGCCAGCAGCGTAGGCGGGGACGAGCAGTACTTC
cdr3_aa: CASSVGGDEQYF

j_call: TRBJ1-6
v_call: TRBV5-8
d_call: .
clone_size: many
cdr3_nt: TGTGCCAGCAGCCCCAGGGTGTATAATTCACCCCTCCACTTT
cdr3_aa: CASSPRVYNSPLHF

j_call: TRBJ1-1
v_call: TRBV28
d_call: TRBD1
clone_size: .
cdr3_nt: TGTGCCAGCAGCAGACAGGGGGCAACTGAAGCTTTCTTT
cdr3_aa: CASSRQGATEAFF

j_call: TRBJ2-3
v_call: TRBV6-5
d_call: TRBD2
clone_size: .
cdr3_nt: TGTGCCAGCAGTTCCACTAGCGGGGGGGAAACAGATACGCAGTATTTT
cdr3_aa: CASSSTSGGETDTQYF

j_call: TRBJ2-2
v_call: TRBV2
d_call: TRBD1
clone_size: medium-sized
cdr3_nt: TGTGCCAGCAGTCGACAGGGAGTTGGCCGCGCCGGGGAGCTGTTTTTT
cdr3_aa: CASSRQGVGRAGELFF

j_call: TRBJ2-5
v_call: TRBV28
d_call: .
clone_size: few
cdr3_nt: TGTGCCAGCAGTTTTAAGAGGGTCCCCCAAGAGACCCAGTACTTC
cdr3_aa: CASSFKRVPQETQYF

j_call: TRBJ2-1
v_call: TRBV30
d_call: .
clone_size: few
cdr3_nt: TGTGCCTGGAGTGAACAGGGAGGGCAGTTCTTC
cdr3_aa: CAWSEQGGQFF

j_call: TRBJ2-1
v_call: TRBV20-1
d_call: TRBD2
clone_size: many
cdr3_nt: TGCAGTGCTAGTTCCCAGACTAGCGGAGGATACAATGAGCAGTTCTTC
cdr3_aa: CSASSQTSGGYNEQFF

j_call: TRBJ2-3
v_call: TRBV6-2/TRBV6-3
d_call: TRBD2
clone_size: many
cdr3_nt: TGTGCCAGCAGTACCCGACTAGCGGGGGGAACAGATACGCAGTATTTT
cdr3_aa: CASSTRLAGGTDTQYF

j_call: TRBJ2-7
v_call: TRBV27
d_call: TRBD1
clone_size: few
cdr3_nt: TGTGCCAGCAGTTCCTGGGACAGCCCGTCCATCTACGAGCAGTACTTC
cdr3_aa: CASSSWDSPSIYEQYF

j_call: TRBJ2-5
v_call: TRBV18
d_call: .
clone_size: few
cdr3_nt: TGTGCCAGCTCACCAGGGACCCTTCAGACCCAGTACTTC
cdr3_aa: CASSPGTLQTQYF